The 9 T cell receptor beta chains in this list originate from one sample, sequenced in a study of chemoradiotherapy in HPV16-positive cancers. TCRdb keeps only in-frame clones here, not all; method: immunoSEQ multiplex PCR. The sample lists some 25,000 clones; roughly 94% were seen once. Sampling was done from a patient who underwent chemoradiotherapy. These receptors were collected from a human donor with HPV-associated anogenital cancer.

The chain uses TRBV29-1 and TRBJ2-3, with D tentatively TRBD1 or TRBD2 (6 bases each). In germline, CDR1 is SQVTM, CDR2 ANQGSEA. The CDR3 contains 13 residues. V lost 7 bases, J lost 0 bases, and 11 bases lay in between. The DNA of the CDR3 is TGCAGCGGTACAGGGACTAGCACAGATACGCAGTATTTT. Translated: CSGTGTSTDTQYF.

The chain couples TRBV19 to TRBJ1-2, with TRBD1 identical over 8 bases. CDR1 LNHDA and CDR2 SQIVND come from the germline V gene (reference sequence). V was clipped by 5 bases and J by 5 bases; unmatched bases: 10. The CDR3 is 15 amino acids. The CDR3 here is CASSARQGRGYGYTF. The CDR3 bases are TGTGCCAGTAGTGCTCGACAGGGGAGAGGATATGGCTACACCTTC.

V usage is TRBV5-1 and J usage is TRBJ2-2, with D possibly matching TRBD1 (8 bases). V lost 0 bases, J lost 7 bases, and 22 bases lay in between. Germline lookup yields CDR1 SGHRS and CDR2 YFSETQ. The CDR3 is 18 amino acids. The CDR3 DNA is TGCGCCAGCAGCTTGGCCGGGGGGACAGGCCTACCGTACGGGGAGCTGTTTTTT. It specifies CASSLAGGTGLPYGELFF.

The chain is built from TRBV23-1 and TRBJ2-2; 7 bases are shared with TRBD2. TRBV23-1 is designated an ORF whose function remains uncertain. The CDR3 is 19 residues long. With V trimmed by 3 bases and J by 5 bases, 18 bases remained unmatched. The DNA of the CDR3 is TGCGCCAGCAGTCACCGTCCTGGCCTAGCGGCTACTCGGACCGGGGAGCTGTTTTTT. This encodes CASSHRPGLAATRTGELFF.

The chain combines TRBV5-1 with TRBJ2-2; D may match TRBD1 or TRBD2 (6 bases each). CDR1 is SGHRS and CDR2 is YFSETQ in the germline V gene. CDR3 length: 16 residues. V was clipped by 6 bases and J by 7 bases, with 22 bases between them. CDR3: CASNLRHGGQSGELFF. For the CDR3, the DNA is TGCGCCAGCAACCTAAGGCATGGGGGGCAAAGCGGGGAGCTGTTTTTT. Filled out from reference TRBV5-1 and TRBJ2-2, the complete variable domain reads KAGVTQTPRYLIKTRGQQVTLSCSPISGHRSVSWYQQTPGQGLQFLFEYFSETQRNKGNFPGRFSGRQFSNSRSEMNVSTLELGDSALYLCASNLRHGGQSGELFFGEGSRLTVL.

The chain joins TRBV27 to TRBJ2-2; D may match TRBD1 or TRBD2 (5 bases each). Germline CDR1 is MNHEY and CDR2 is SMNVEV (reference sequence). This CDR3 is built from 15 residues. V lost 3 bases and J 4 bases, leaving 12 bases between the germline ends. In DNA, the CDR3 is TGTGCCAGCAGTTTTCCTTCTGGGGGCACCGGGGAGCTGTTTTTT. It specifies CASSFPSGGTGELFF.

V is TRBV2 and J is TRBJ2-3; a possible D gene is TRBD2 (5 bases). The length of the CDR3 is 15 residues. Trimming took off 4 bases at V and 2 bases at J, with 13 bases between the two ends. Germline V CDR1 and CDR2: SNHLY, FYNNEI. The DNA for the CDR3 is TGTGCCAGCAGTGGGACTGAACTGATCACAGATACGCAGTATTTT. It translates to CASSGTELITDTQYF.

The rearrangement joins TRBV5-1 to TRBJ2-5, with D perhaps TRBD1 (6 bases). V lost 3 bases and J 5 bases, leaving 14 bases between the germline ends. Germline V gives CDR1 SGHRS, CDR2 YFSETQ. The CDR3 has 14 residues. The CDR3 is CASSSGQRVETQYF. The CDR3 region has the DNA TGCGCCAGCAGCTCCGGACAGAGAGTTGAGACCCAGTACTTC. Based on the CDR3 plus reference TRBV5-1 and TRBJ2-5, the full variable domain is KAGVTQTPRYLIKTRGQQVTLSCSPISGHRSVSWYQQTPGQGLQFLFEYFSETQRNKGNFPGRFSGRQFSNSRSEMNVSTLELGDSALYLCASSSGQRVETQYFGPGTRLLVL.

The gene calls are TRBV10-3 and TRBJ1-5; D unclear. This CDR3 has 12 amino acids. The germline V gene encodes CDR1 ENHRY and CDR2 SYGVKD. V shed 3 bases and J shed 0 bases, with 0 bases lying between them. Here the CDR3 reads CAISDSNQPQHF. The CDR3 DNA is TGTGCCATCAGTGATAGCAATCAGCCCCAGCATTTT.